The entry that follows covers one TCR beta chain sequence. Its antigen is unknown. This sample is drawn from a study of CD8 T cells in Susac syndrome. Findings and limits, study-wide: The Susac syndrome CD4+ T cell repertoires displayed no clonal expansion. By the study's own acknowledgment, its TCR sequencing and HLA analysis included relatively few individuals.

High-throughput TCR beta sequencing covered peripheral CD8+ and CD4+ T cells. RNA totalling about 0.5 to 1 ug underwent reverse transcription with random hexamers. The immunoSEQ assay covered 54 Vbeta and 13 Jbeta segments for CDR3. TCRdb re-called the immunoSEQ multiplex PCR reads through MiXCR, storing one row per CDR3 protein. The sample has over 150,000 distinct CDR3 sequences; around 94% are singletons. Material for sequencing was CD4+ T cells from PBMCs. The sequence derives from a human donor with Susac syndrome.

In DNA form, the CDR3 reads TGTGCCAGCCGTCCTAGCGGGGGGGCTAATGAGCAGTTCTTC. It yields the protein CASRPSGGANEQFF. The chain is built from TRBV27 and TRBJ2-1; TRBD2 agrees at 12 bases. Trimming at V came to 8 bases and at J to 7 bases, leaving 6 bases not matched to a gene. CDR1 and CDR2 from the germline V gene are MNHEY and SMNVEV (reference sequence). CDR3 length: 14 residues.